This T cell receptor (beta chain) was profiled in a study of blood T cell repertoires in COVID-19. In the study overall: The cDNA or gDNA used as material had been derived from T cells, B-cell-depleted T cells, or PBMCs.

Between the trimmed V and J ends, which lost 4 bases and 0 bases, there was a span of 9 bases. CDR3 length equals 14 residues. Germline CDR1 SGHDT, CDR2 YYEEEE. The table came from immunoSEQ multiplex PCR; TCRdb's copy has only in-frame clones and leaves some out. The sample lists more than 100,000 clones; about four fifths were seen once. The specimen sequenced was peripheral blood. V and J are TRBV5-6 and TRBJ2-3; weak D call: TRBD2 (6 bases). This TCR came from a human donor in a cohort sampled during active COVID-19. In DNA, the CDR3 is TGTGCCAGCAGCCACGGGACTAGCACAGATACGCAGTATTTT. Residues: CASSHGTSTDTQYF.